Listed here is a single TCR beta chain. Its antigen is unknown. Separate from the approximately 720-subject first cohort, the roughly 120-subject validation cohort was the one that the donors belonged to. Using immunoSEQ multiplex PCR, the repertoire was profiled, and TCRdb retains in-frame clones only, with some absent. The sample has about 250,000 clones, about 90% seen once; the top ten hold around 12%. This specimen belongs to a study of cytomegalovirus exposure and HLA in healthy donors. Study-wide results and caveats: In the 95 to 150 validation repertoires, around 95% of cluster scores exceeded 0, per a later analysis. Roughly 170 TCR beta chains were listed as cytomegalovirus-associated.

V shed 0 bases and J shed 0 bases, with 12 bases lying between them. CDR1 is SGHTA, CDR2 FQGNSA, per germline. The CDR3 is made up of 17 amino acids. The source is a man aged 18 to 29 in good health and CMV-seropositive. The chain employs TRBV7-2 and TRBJ2-4; perhaps TRBD2 as D (6 bases). The specimen was PBMCs. The CDR3 is CASSLALGLVAKNIQYF. Written as DNA, the CDR3 is TGTGCCAGCAGCTTAGCTTTGGGACTGGTAGCCAAAAACATTCAGTACTTC.